This T cell receptor (beta chain) was captured by sequencing in a study of regulatory T cells in long-lasting Graves disease. The wider study: To qualify as persistent, Graves' disease required over 5 years of antithyroid drugs with positive TSH receptor antibodies. The study's findings and limits: Possibly, too few samples lowered accuracy. Fewer public clonotypes were shared by new patients (around 990) than by persistent patients (about 2,800).

Trimming left V 6 bases short and J 2 bases short, with 14 bases between. This CDR3 is built from 15 residues. CDR1 is SEHNR and CDR2 is FQNEAQ in the germline V gene (reference sequence). Investigators prepared the TCR beta libraries by applying iRepertoire HTBI primers and Arm-PCR of CDR3 regions. TCRdb recomputed calls from the multiplex PCR reads with MiXCR, one row per CDR3 protein. Among some 470,000 distinct CDR3 sequences, 20% to 25% were seen once, and the ten largest hold 6.5% to 9%. As for time point: persistent/refractory GD, antithyroid drugs over 5 years with positive TRAb. PBMCs were the source of the RNA used for TCR sequencing. American Thyroid Association guidelines were used to diagnose Graves' disease. A remark on this clonotype: Its specificity is unknown.

The V call is TRBV7-9, the J call TRBJ2-4; D possibly corresponds to TRBD1 (6 bases). This receptor was identified in a female donor with Graves disease. The sample in question was peripheral blood mononuclear cells (PBMCs), obtained when the disease was refractory, from a patient treated with antithyroid drugs. The CDR3 is CASRPEGGTKNIQYF. The CDR3 DNA reads TGTGCCAGCAGACCCGAAGGGGGAACCAAAAACATTCAGTACTTC.